The 32 T cell receptor beta chains below were found in one sample sequenced in a study of T cells in Graves' hyperthyroidism and ophthalmopathy. There were TCR beta CDR3 regions amplified from RNA transcripts. Using the HTBI primer set, a first-round RT-PCR was run on the TCR CDR3. TCRdb itself ran the multiplex PCR reads through MiXCR, one entry per CDR3 protein. The sample carries 600,000 to 900,000 distinct CDR3 sequences, 15% to 20% recorded once. Sequencing was done on a sample of blood. These receptor sequences come from a young man with Graves' hyperthyroidism.

This clonotype was recorded many times. The chain links TRBV7-3 to TRBJ2-7; D is uncertain. The CDR3 spans 15 residues. V was trimmed by 5 bases and J by 7 bases, leaving 21 bases between them. The V gene's germline CDR1 is SGHTA and CDR2 FQGTGA. As DNA, the CDR3 is TGTGCCAGCAGCCCCGGAAGCGCCGGCCCCGGGGAGCAGTACTTC. Amino acid sequence: CASSPGSAGPGEQYF. The full variable domain, with the rest looked up from reference TRBV7-3 and TRBJ2-7, is GAGVSQTPSNKVTEKGKYVELRCDPISGHTALYWYRQSLGQGPEFLIYFQGTGAADDSGLPNDRFFAVRPEGSVSTLKIQRTERGDSAVYLCASSPGSAGPGEQYFGPGTRLTVT.

This clonotype was counted between two and nine times. The chain combines TRBV28 with TRBJ1-1; D may be TRBD1 (6 bases). Germline V gives CDR1 MDHEN, CDR2 SYDVKM. This CDR3 contains 13 residues. With 7 bases removed from V and 8 bases from J, the gap between germline ends came to 17 bases. CDR3 sequence: CASINLPGAEAFF. Here the CDR3 DNA reads TGTGCCAGCATCAATCTTCCGGGGGCGGAAGCTTTCTTT.

This clonotype was picked up many times. CDR3 in amino acids: CATSGLGQGAWDQPQHF. DNA of the CDR3: TGTGCCACCAGCGGTCTGGGACAGGGGGCGTGGGATCAGCCCCAGCATTTT. This chain uses TRBV15 with TRBJ1-5; TRBD1 aligns across 12 bases. Germline trimming cut 5 bases from V and 5 bases from J; bases unmatched to any gene: 10. There are 17 residues in the CDR3. Germline loops: CDR1 LNHNV, CDR2 YYDKDF (reference sequence).

Ten or more counts support this clonotype. This chain links TRBV10-3 with TRBJ2-3, with 12 bases that match TRBD2. Trimming removed 2 bases from V and 5 bases from J; junction bases left unmatched: 5. This CDR3 has 16 residues. Germline V gene lookup returns CDR1 ENHRY and CDR2 SYGVKD. Here the CDR3 reads CAISERLAGVEDTQYF. The CDR3 DNA reads TGTGCCATCAGTGAGAGACTAGCGGGAGTGGAAGATACGCAGTATTTT.

This clonotype was seen at least ten times. The rearrangement links TRBV6-1 to TRBJ2-7; D perhaps matches TRBD1 (5 bases). CDR1 and CDR2 (germline): MNHNS, SASEGT. Trimming stripped 2 bases from V and 5 bases from J, with 13 bases between. The CDR3 is 14 amino acids. CDR3 DNA: TGTGCCAGCAGTGAAAGAGGCCCCAGGGACGAGCAGTACTTC. Translating gives CASSERGPRDEQYF.

This clonotype was picked up many times. The rearrangement uses TRBV11-2 and TRBJ2-7, with 10 bases lining up with TRBD2. This CDR3 is 15 amino acids long. Germline V CDR1 and CDR2: SGHAT, FQNNGV. The trim removed 5 bases at V and 2 bases at J, leaving 6 bases unmatched. CDR3 DNA sequence: TGTGCCAGCAGCCAAAGACTAGCGGGTCCCTACGAGCAGTACTTC. Its translation: CASSQRLAGPYEQYF.

This clonotype was detected ten times or more. The genes are TRBV30 and TRBJ2-7, with TRBD2 matching 8 bases. The V gene's germline CDR1 is GTSNPN and CDR2 SVGIG (reference sequence). The CDR3 totals 16 residues. V gave up 0 bases and J gave up 3 bases; unmatched junction bases: 10. The CDR3 nucleotides are TGTGCCTGGAGTGTGCCTCTGGGACTAGGTTACTACGAGCAGTACTTC. It encodes CAWSVPLGLGYYEQYF.

This clonotype was detected ten times or more. The chain links TRBV11-1 to TRBJ2-2; TRBD1 agrees at 8 bases. The CDR3 sequence is 14 residues long. Trimming removed 6 bases from V and 6 bases from J; junction bases left unmatched: 6. CDR1 is SGHAT, CDR2 FQDESV, per germline (reference sequence). The CDR3 here is CASSETGEAGELFF. CDR3 nucleotides: TGTGCCAGCAGTGAGACAGGGGAGGCCGGGGAGCTGTTTTTT.

CDR3 amino acids: CASSDSGRASDTQYF. CDR3 nucleotide sequence: TGTGCCAGCAGCGATAGCGGGAGGGCCTCAGATACGCAGTATTTT. This chain connects TRBV9 to TRBJ2-3, with 11 bases that match TRBD2. The germline V gene has CDR1 SGDLS and CDR2 YYNGEE. Losses at the gene ends were 3 bases for V and 4 bases for J; bases not matched to a gene: 4. The CDR3 has 15 residues.

Many counts were recorded for this clonotype. The rearrangement links TRBV27 to TRBJ2-4, with TRBD1 as a possible D gene (6 bases). The CDR3 loop spans 15 amino acids. Trimming took off 4 bases at V and 0 bases at J, with 10 bases between the two ends. Germline V lookup: CDR1 MNHEY, CDR2 SMNVEV (reference sequence). For the CDR3, the DNA is TGTGCCAGCAGTTCTACAGGGCTAGCCAAAAACATTCAGTACTTC. This gives the protein CASSSTGLAKNIQYF.

At least ten counts were recorded for this clonotype. The V gene is TRBV7-2, the J gene TRBJ2-1; 8 bases are shared with TRBD2. Germline assignment: CDR1 SGHTA and CDR2 FQGNSA. The CDR3 has 17 residues. Trimming removed 1 base from V and 8 bases from J; junction bases left unmatched: 13. The CDR3 region is CASSLEISGARVYEQFF. CDR3 coding DNA: TGTGCCAGCAGCTTAGAGATTAGCGGGGCCAGAGTATATGAGCAGTTCTTC.

This clonotype was found a few times. The chain couples TRBV6-5 to TRBJ1-2; D is uncertain. CDR1 and CDR2 from the germline V gene are MNHEY and SVGAGI. V was pared by 0 bases and J by 0 bases, with 8 bases between. CDR3 length: 15 residues. CDR3: CASSYSPGANYGYTF. In DNA, the CDR3 is TGTGCCAGCAGTTACTCTCCCGGAGCTAACTATGGCTACACCTTC.

Of note for this clonotype: This may stem from a read error, because a much larger clone lies one nucleotide away. CDR3 nucleotide sequence: TGCAGCGTTGACGGGGGGAGGCTGAGGAACACTGAAGCTTTCTTT. It yields the protein CSVDGGRLRNTEAFF. The V and J genes are TRBV29-1 and TRBJ1-1; D may be TRBD1 (5 bases). This CDR3 region has 15 residues. The germline V and J ends were trimmed by 3 bases and 1 base, with 15 bases remaining between them. From germline, CDR1 is SQVTM and CDR2 ANQGSEA.

This chain uses TRBV6-2 or TRBV6-3 with TRBJ2-1, with D tentatively TRBD2 (7 bases). V lost 6 bases and J lost 7, with 13 bases in between. The CDR3 extends over 13 amino acids. Germline lookup yields CDR1 MNHEY and CDR2 SVGEGT. The CDR3 nucleotides read TGTGCCAGCAGAGGGGGGGGTTGGAATGAGCAGTTCTTC. Translated, it gives CASRGGGWNEQFF.

CDR3 loop: CASSLGGQGSSYEQYF. The DNA for the CDR3 is TGTGCCAGCAGCTTGGGTGGACAGGGCAGCTCCTACGAGCAGTACTTC. The chain has TRBV5-6 and TRBJ2-7; 8 bases align to TRBD1. The germline V gene encodes CDR1 SGHDT and CDR2 YYEEEE. The CDR3 runs 16 residues. With 0 bases clipped from V and 0 bases from J, the junction kept 5 bases outside the gene matches.

The genes are TRBV9 and TRBJ1-4, with 7 bases that match TRBD1. This CDR3 has 14 residues. The germline gives CDR1 SGDLS, CDR2 YYNGEE. Germline trimming cut 4 bases from V and 8 bases from J; bases unmatched to any gene: 8. As DNA, the CDR3 is TGTGCCAGCAGCCCTCGGACAGGTGCAGAAAAACTGTTTTTT. Its protein product is CASSPRTGAEKLFF. Full variable domain (outside the CDR3, taken from reference TRBV9 and TRBJ1-4): DSGVTQTPKHLITATGQRVTLRCSPRSGDLSVYWYQQSLDQGLQFLIQYYNGEERAKGNILERFSAQQFPDLHSELNLSSLELGDSALYFCASSPRTGAEKLFFGSGTQLSVL.

The chain couples TRBV29-1 to TRBJ2-1; TRBD1 matches at 11 bases. This CDR3 is 14 amino acids long. Trimming took 6 bases from V and 4 from J; bases not matched to a gene: 5. In germline, CDR1 is SQVTM, CDR2 ANQGSEA. The CDR3 bases are TGCAGCGTGGGGGGGACAGGGGGTTACAATGAGCAGTTCTTC. It specifies CSVGGTGGYNEQFF.

This clonotype was seen at least ten times. The chain uses TRBV11-3 and TRBJ1-2, with 7 bases aligning to TRBD1. Germline V gives CDR1 SGHNT, CDR2 YENEEA. CDR3 size: 13 residues. V gave up 7 bases and J gave up 8 bases; unmatched junction bases: 10. The CDR3 spells CASTQTGVGGYTF. DNA of the CDR3: TGTGCCAGCACCCAAACAGGGGTAGGCGGCTACACCTTC.

The chain joins TRBV20-1 to TRBJ2-1, with TRBD2 matching 8 bases. CDR3 length: 14 amino acids. CDR1 and CDR2 from the germline V gene are DFQATT and SNEGSKA (reference sequence). J gave up 6 bases and V 1 base, and 5 bases lay outside the gene matches. CDR3 amino acids: CSARVRLASNEQFF. CDR3 DNA sequence: TGCAGTGCTAGAGTGAGACTAGCGTCCAATGAGCAGTTCTTC.

This clonotype was detected ten times or more. This chain links TRBV6-2 or TRBV6-3 with TRBJ2-1; D not resolved. The V end lost 6 bases, the J end lost 5 bases, and 8 bases lay between the germline ends. There are 12 residues in the CDR3. CDR1 is MNHEY, CDR2 SVGEGT, per germline. The DNA of the CDR3 is TGTGCCAGCAGGGACCGAGACAATGAGCAGTTCTTC. Amino acids: CASRDRDNEQFF.

The V and J genes are TRBV28 and TRBJ2-3; 13 positions match TRBD2. Germline lookup yields CDR1 MDHEN and CDR2 SYDVKM. V shed 5 bases and J 0 bases; nucleotides not matched to a gene: 5. CDR3 length: 17 residues. CDR3 sequence reads: CASSPGLAGASTDTQYF. The CDR3 nucleotides read TGTGCCAGCAGTCCTGGACTAGCGGGAGCAAGCACAGATACGCAGTATTTT.

This clonotype was counted ten times or more. This chain uses TRBV20-1 with TRBJ2-3; the D is unclear. Trimming left V 0 bases short and J 2 bases short, with 9 bases between. Germline V gene lookup returns CDR1 DFQATT and CDR2 SNEGSKA (reference sequence). This CDR3 has 14 residues. The CDR3 region is CSARDQLFTDTQYF. As DNA, the CDR3 is TGCAGTGCTAGAGATCAACTGTTCACAGATACGCAGTATTTT.

This clonotype was recorded at least ten times. This chain links TRBV20-1 with TRBJ2-1; D may be TRBD2 (5 bases). V shed 1 base and J shed 3 bases, with 10 bases lying between them. The CDR3 is 14 residues long. CDR1 and CDR2 from the germline V gene are DFQATT and SNEGSKA (reference sequence). The CDR3 region is CSARVEGNYNEQFF. The CDR3 DNA sequence: TGCAGTGCTAGAGTCGAGGGAAACTACAATGAGCAGTTCTTC.

The chain joins TRBV30 to TRBJ2-3; 7 nucleotides match TRBD2. J gave up 2 bases and V 5 bases, and 7 bases lay outside the gene matches. Per germline, CDR1 GTSNPN and CDR2 SVGIG (reference sequence). This CDR3 is 14 amino acids long. CDR3 amino acids: CAWASGLYTDTQYF. In DNA, the CDR3 is TGTGCCTGGGCCTCGGGACTATACACAGATACGCAGTATTTT.

The chain combines TRBV4-2 with TRBJ2-1; 8 bases match TRBD2. CDR1 is LGHNA, CDR2 YNFKEQ, per germline. V gave up 2 bases and J gave up 5 bases; unmatched junction bases: 14. The length of the CDR3 is 18 residues. The CDR3 region has the DNA TGTGCCAGCAGCCAAACTCCGGGAGGGCCTTCGATGAACAATGAGCAGTTCTTC. It translates to CASSQTPGGPSMNNEQFF.

The sample holds many counts of this clonotype. The J gene is TRBJ2-1, the V gene TRBV18; 11 bases are a match to TRBD2. V lost 0 bases to trimming and J lost 4 bases; unmatched junction nucleotides: 5. There are 17 residues in the CDR3. CDR1 is KGHSH and CDR2 is LQKENI in the germline V gene. Written as DNA, the CDR3 is TGTGCCAGCTCACCACCGGCGGGGACTAGCGGATACAATGAGCAGTTCTTC. Protein sequence: CASSPPAGTSGYNEQFF.

This clonotype was recorded at least ten times. V usage is TRBV18 and J usage is TRBJ1-5, with unresolved D. Trimming cost V 2 bases and J 0 bases, with 11 bases left between them. In germline, CDR1 is KGHSH, CDR2 LQKENI. The CDR3 consists of 16 residues. This chain's CDR3 is CASSPDGRASNQPQHF. The CDR3 DNA follows: TGTGCCAGCTCACCAGACGGGAGGGCTAGCAATCAGCCCCAGCATTTT.

This clonotype has a count of ten or more. The genes are TRBV12-3 or TRBV12-4 and TRBJ2-5; no definite D call. With 4 bases removed from V and 5 bases from J, the gap between germline ends came to 8 bases. This CDR3 is 12 amino acids long. CDR3 region: CASSSTRETQYF. The CDR3 nucleotides read TGTGCCAGCAGTTCGACGCGGGAGACCCAGTACTTC.

This clonotype was recorded many times. This sequence joins TRBV3-1 and TRBJ2-7; 7 positions agree with TRBD1. The V gene's germline CDR1 is LGHDT and CDR2 YNNKEL (reference sequence). The V segment lost 2 bases and the J segment 9 bases; nucleotides outside the gene matches: 10. The CDR3 is 14 amino acids. CDR3 in amino acids: CASSQPQEGARQYF. CDR3 DNA sequence: TGTGCCAGCAGCCAACCCCAAGAGGGGGCGAGGCAGTACTTC.

This clonotype showed up many times. The V call is TRBV12-3 or TRBV12-4, the J call TRBJ2-6; the match to TRBD1 covers 8 bases. This CDR3 region has 18 residues. The trim removed 6 bases at V and 0 bases at J, leaving 10 bases unmatched. CDR3 sequence: CASRGQGTLDSGANVLTF. The CDR3 DNA reads as TGTGCCAGCAGAGGACAGGGAACGTTAGACTCTGGGGCCAACGTCCTGACTTTC.

The sample holds one count of this clonotype. The chain combines TRBV6-5 with TRBJ1-2; 9 bases line up with TRBD1. CDR3 length: 16 amino acids. Germline assignment: CDR1 MNHEY and CDR2 SVGAGI. V was pared by 2 bases and J by 4 bases, with 8 bases of the junction left unmatched. This chain's CDR3 is CASSYLSGTGLYGYTF. Here the CDR3 DNA reads TGTGCCAGCAGTTACCTGTCCGGGACAGGGCTCTATGGCTACACCTTC.

This sequence joins TRBV7-9 and TRBJ1-1; weak D call: TRBD1 (5 bases). V lost 2 bases to trimming and J lost 1 base, with 11 bases between them. Germline-derived CDR1 and CDR2 are SEHNR and FQNEAQ (reference sequence). The CDR3 contains 15 residues. In DNA, the CDR3 is TGTGCCAGCAGCTTAAAGGCAGGGTCGAACACTGAAGCTTTCTTT. Protein sequence: CASSLKAGSNTEAFF.